This entry lists 15 T cell receptor beta chains sequenced from one sample in a study of monozygotic twins with inflammatory bowel disease. Each CDR3 protein gets one entry in TCRdb, which reprocessed the 5' RACE reads and gives no DNA. The table for this sample gives approximately 100,000 distinct CDR3 sequences. Sequenced input: blood. These receptor sequences come from a human donor with ulcerative colitis or Crohn's disease, or a healthy co-twin of an affected twin (not recorded which).

This sequence joins TRBV5-1 and TRBJ1-1; TCRdb's D call, TRBD1, is unchecked because there is no DNA. The germline V gene has CDR1 SGHRS and CDR2 YFSETQ. The CDR3 covers 14 residues. The CDR3: CASSPDRQNTEAFF.

The genes are TRBV7-6 and TRBJ2-1. The CDR3 sequence is 13 residues long. Germline V gives CDR1 SGHVS, CDR2 FNYEAQ. The CDR3 reads CASSLGAANEQFF.

The chain recombines TRBV28 with TRBJ1-2; TCRdb's D call of TRBD1 is untestable without DNA. This CDR3 is 16 amino acids long. The germline gives CDR1 MDHEN, CDR2 SYDVKM. This chain's CDR3 is CASRVFRDSRRGGYTF.

The chain couples TRBV29-1 to TRBJ1-1; TCRdb's D call, TRBD1, is unchecked because there is no DNA. The CDR3 has 14 residues. Germline lookup yields CDR1 SQVTM and CDR2 ANQGSEA. The CDR3: CSVVGDRLNTEAFF.

The J gene is TRBJ2-3, the V gene TRBV27. Germline CDR1 MNHEY, CDR2 SMNVEV (reference sequence). The CDR3 runs 13 residues. The CDR3 sequence is CASSFRRTDTQYF.

The chain recombines TRBV20-1 with TRBJ2-7; TCRdb outputs TRBD1, but without DNA this stays unchecked. This CDR3 has 15 amino acids. CDR1 and CDR2 from the germline V gene are DFQATT and SNEGSKA (reference sequence). The CDR3 sequence is CSARPSGGTGYEQYF.

This chain uses TRBV5-1 with TRBJ1-5; without DNA, the TCRdb call of TRBD1 cannot be checked. The germline V gene encodes CDR1 SGHRS and CDR2 YFSETQ. The CDR3 contains 15 residues. Here the CDR3 reads CASSLGQGGGQPQHF.

The CDR3 is CASSFGDSRAYGYTF. The chain combines TRBV5-1 with TRBJ1-2; the TRBD1 assignment by TCRdb is unverifiable without DNA. The germline CDR1 and CDR2 sequences are SGHRS and YFSETQ. This CDR3 has 15 residues.

The chain couples TRBV5-1 to TRBJ2-3. CDR1 is SGHRS, CDR2 YFSETQ, per germline. The CDR3 sequence is 14 residues long. CDR3 sequence: CASSLERYTDTQYF. The complete variable domain, with remaining parts taken from reference TRBV5-1 and TRBJ2-3, reads KAGVTQTPRYLIKTRGQQVTLSCSPISGHRSVSWYQQTPGQGLQFLFEYFSETQRNKGNFPGRFSGRQFSNSRSEMNVSTLELGDSALYLCASSLERYTDTQYFGPGTRLTVL.

The gene calls are TRBV5-1 and TRBJ2-7; TCRdb calls TRBD2, which cannot be checked without DNA. Germline CDR1 is SGHRS and CDR2 is YFSETQ. This CDR3 is 15 amino acids long. The CDR3 protein is CASSFTSAQSYEQYF.

The chain couples TRBV7-6 to TRBJ2-1; TCRdb's D call, TRBD2, is unchecked because there is no DNA. CDR1 and CDR2 (germline): SGHVS, FNYEAQ. The CDR3 consists of 14 residues. The CDR3 sequence is CASSVTLSDNEQFF.

This chain links TRBV5-1 with TRBJ2-7; TCRdb calls TRBD1, which cannot be checked without DNA. The CDR3 is 15 amino acids. Per the germline V gene, CDR1 is SGHRS and CDR2 is YFSETQ. CDR3 sequence reads: CASSLAVGQSYEQYF.

The chain joins TRBV5-1 to TRBJ1-1; TCRdb returns TRBD1, unconfirmable since there is no DNA. CDR3 length: 14 amino acids. Germline CDR1 reads SGHRS; CDR2 reads YFSETQ. The CDR3 sequence is CASSSTGRDTEAFF.

This chain links TRBV9 with TRBJ2-7; TCRdb gives TRBD1 as the D gene, but with no DNA this cannot be confirmed. The CDR3 length is 15 residues. Germline V CDR1 and CDR2: SGDLS, YYNGEE. This CDR3 reads CASGLGESWSYEQYF.

V usage is TRBV7-2 and J usage is TRBJ1-6; the TCRdb D gene call, TRBD1, has no DNA to confirm it. This CDR3 has 12 amino acids. Per germline, CDR1 SGHTA and CDR2 FQGNSA. CDR3 sequence: CASSIQGSPLHF.